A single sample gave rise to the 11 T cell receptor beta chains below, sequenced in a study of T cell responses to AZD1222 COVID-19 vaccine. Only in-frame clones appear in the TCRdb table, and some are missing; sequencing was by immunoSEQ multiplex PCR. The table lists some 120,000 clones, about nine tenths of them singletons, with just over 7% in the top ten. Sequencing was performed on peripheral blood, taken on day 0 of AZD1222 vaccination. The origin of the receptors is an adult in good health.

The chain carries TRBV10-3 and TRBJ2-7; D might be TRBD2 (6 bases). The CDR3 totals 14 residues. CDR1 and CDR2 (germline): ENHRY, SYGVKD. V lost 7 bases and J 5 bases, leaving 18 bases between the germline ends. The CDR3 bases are TGTGCCATCACCTCCGGGACTCCCTTTGACGAGCAGTACTTC. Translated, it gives CAITSGTPFDEQYF.

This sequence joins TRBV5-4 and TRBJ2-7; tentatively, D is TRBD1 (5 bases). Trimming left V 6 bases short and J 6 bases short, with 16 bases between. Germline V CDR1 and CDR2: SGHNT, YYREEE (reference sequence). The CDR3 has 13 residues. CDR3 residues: CASTLGALGEQYF. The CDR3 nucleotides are TGTGCCAGCACCCTAGGGGCCCTGGGCGAGCAGTACTTC.

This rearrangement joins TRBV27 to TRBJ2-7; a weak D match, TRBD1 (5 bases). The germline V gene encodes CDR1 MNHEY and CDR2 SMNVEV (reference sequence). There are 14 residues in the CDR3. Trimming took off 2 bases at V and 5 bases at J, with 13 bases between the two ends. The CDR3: CASSLIGVGNEQYF. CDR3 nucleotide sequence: TGTGCCAGCAGTTTAATAGGGGTGGGTAACGAGCAGTACTTC.

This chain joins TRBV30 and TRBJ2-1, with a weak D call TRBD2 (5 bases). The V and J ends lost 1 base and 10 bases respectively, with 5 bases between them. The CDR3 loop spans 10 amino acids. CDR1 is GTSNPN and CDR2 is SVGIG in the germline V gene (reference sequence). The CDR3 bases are TGTGCCTGGAGTGGAGGGGAGCAGTTCTTC. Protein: CAWSGGEQFF.

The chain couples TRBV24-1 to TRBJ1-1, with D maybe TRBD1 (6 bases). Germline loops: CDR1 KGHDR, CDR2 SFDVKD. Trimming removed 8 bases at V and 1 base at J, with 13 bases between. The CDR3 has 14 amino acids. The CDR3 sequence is CATTSGVPNTEAFF. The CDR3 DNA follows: TGTGCCACCACCTCAGGGGTCCCGAACACTGAAGCTTTCTTT.

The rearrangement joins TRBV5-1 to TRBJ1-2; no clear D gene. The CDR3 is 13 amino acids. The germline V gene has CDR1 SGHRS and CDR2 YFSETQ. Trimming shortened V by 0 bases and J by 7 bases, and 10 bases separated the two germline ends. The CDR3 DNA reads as TGCGCCAGCAGCTTGGGCCCGGGGAGTGGCTACACCTTC. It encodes CASSLGPGSGYTF.

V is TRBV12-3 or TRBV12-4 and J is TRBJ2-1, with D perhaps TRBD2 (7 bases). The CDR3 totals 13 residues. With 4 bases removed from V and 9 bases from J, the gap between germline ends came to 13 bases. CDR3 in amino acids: CASSWGRETEQFF. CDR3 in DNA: TGTGCCAGCAGTTGGGGGCGGGAGACTGAGCAGTTCTTC.

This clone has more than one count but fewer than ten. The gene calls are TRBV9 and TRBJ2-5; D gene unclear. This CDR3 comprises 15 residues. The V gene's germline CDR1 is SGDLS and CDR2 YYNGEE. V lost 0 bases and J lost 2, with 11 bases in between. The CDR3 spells CASSVGKGNQETQYF. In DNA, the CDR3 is TGTGCCAGCAGCGTAGGGAAGGGAAATCAAGAGACCCAGTACTTC.

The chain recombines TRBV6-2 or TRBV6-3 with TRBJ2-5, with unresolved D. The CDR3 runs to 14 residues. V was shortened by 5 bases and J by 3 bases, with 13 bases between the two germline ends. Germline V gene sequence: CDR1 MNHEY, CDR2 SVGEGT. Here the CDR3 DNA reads TGTGCCAGCAGTGATCCGACGCGAGAAGAGACCCAGTACTTC. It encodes CASSDPTREETQYF.

The CDR3 sequence: CASSLNQASNQPQHF. The DNA of the CDR3 is TGTGCCAGCTCACTAAACCAGGCTAGCAATCAGCCCCAGCATTTT. The rearrangement links TRBV18 to TRBJ1-5; no clear D. The CDR3 runs to 15 residues. Germline V gene data show CDR1 as KGHSH and CDR2 as LQKENI. Between the trimmed V and J ends, which lost 4 bases and 0 bases, there was a span of 10 bases.

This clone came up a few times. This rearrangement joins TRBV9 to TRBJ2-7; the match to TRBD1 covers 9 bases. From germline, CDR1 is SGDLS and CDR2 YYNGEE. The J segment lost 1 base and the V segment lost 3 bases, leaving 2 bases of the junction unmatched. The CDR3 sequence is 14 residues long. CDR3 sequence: CASSGGQGSYEQYF. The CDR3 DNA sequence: TGTGCCAGCAGCGGGGGACAGGGATCCTACGAGCAGTACTTC.